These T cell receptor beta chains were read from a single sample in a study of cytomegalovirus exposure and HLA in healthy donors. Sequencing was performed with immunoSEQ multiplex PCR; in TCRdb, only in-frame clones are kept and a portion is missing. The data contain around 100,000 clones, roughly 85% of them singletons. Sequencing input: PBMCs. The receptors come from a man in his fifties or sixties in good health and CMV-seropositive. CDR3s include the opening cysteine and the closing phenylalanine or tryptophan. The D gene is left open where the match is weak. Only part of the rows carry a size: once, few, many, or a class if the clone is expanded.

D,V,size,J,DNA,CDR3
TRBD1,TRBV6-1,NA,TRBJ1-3,TGTGCCAGCACCAGGGACAGCTCTGGAAACACCATATATTTT,CASTRDSSGNTIYF
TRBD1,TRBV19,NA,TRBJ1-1,TGTGCCAGTAGTCCACGGACAGGGCGGGACACTGAAGCTTTCTTT,CASSPRTGRDTEAFF
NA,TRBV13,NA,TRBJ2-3,TGTGCCAGCAGCTTAGGAGGGGGGGTCCACACAGATACGCAGTATTTT,CASSLGGGVHTDTQYF
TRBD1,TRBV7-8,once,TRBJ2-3,TGTGCCAGCAGCTCCCATGACAGGGGACAGGATACGCAGTATTTT,CASSSHDRGQDTQYF
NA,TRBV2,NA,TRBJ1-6,TGTGCCAGCAAGGCTGGTACGGTGGGCAATTCACCCCTCCACTTT,CASKAGTVGNSPLHF
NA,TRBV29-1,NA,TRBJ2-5,TGCAGCTCAGGACAAGAGACCCAGTACTTC,CSSGQETQYF
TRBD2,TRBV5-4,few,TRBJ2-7,TGTGCCAGCAGCTTGGAACTAGCGGCTCACGAGCAGTACTTC,CASSLELAAHEQYF
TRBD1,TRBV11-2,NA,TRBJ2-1,TGTGCCAGCAGCTTAGGTGGTATGGGACAGATCTACGGTGAGCAGTTCTTC,CASSLGGMGQIYGEQFF
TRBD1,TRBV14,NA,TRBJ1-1,TGTGCCAGCAGCCAACGGACAGGGGGCGTCACTGAAGCTTTCTTT,CASSQRTGGVTEAFF
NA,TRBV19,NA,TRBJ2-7,TGTGCCAGTAGTACGGGACTTCTCCTTCTAGATGGCGAGCAGTACTTC,CASSTGLLLLDGEQYF
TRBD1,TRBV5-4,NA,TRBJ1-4,TGTGCCAGCAGCTTGGGAGGGACAGCGAATAATGAAAAACTGTTTTTT,CASSLGGTANNEKLFF
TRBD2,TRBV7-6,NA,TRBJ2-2,TGTGCCAGCAGCCCCGCGGGGGGGCCCGGGGAGCTGTTTTTT,CASSPAGGPGELFF
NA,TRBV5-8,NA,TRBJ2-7,TGTGCCAGCAGCCGCTCCTACGAGCAGTACTTC,CASSRSYEQYF
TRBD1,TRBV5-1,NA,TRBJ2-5,TGCGCCAGCAGCTTCGGGACAGAAGAGACCCAGTACTTC,CASSFGTEETQYF
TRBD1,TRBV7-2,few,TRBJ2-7,TGTGCCAGCAGCCCGGGACAGAATCTCGAGCAGTACTTC,CASSPGQNLEQYF
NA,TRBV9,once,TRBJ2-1,TGTGCCAGCAGCTTAAACTCCGGGACTCAGGGCGGTTGGTTCTTC,CASSLNSGTQGGWFF